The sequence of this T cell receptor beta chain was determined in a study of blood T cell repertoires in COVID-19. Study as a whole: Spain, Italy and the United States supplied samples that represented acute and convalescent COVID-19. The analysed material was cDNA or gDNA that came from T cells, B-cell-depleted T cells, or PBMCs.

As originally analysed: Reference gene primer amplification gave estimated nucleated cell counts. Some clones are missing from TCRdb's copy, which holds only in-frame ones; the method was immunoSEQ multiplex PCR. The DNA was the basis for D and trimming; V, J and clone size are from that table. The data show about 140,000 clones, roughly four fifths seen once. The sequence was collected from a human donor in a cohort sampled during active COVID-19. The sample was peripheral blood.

CDR3: CASSLTGTSNQPQHF. The DNA for the CDR3 is TGTGCCAGCAGCCTGACAGGGACTAGCAATCAGCCCCAGCATTTT. The rearrangement links TRBV7-2 to TRBJ1-5; 7 bases fit TRBD1. The germline V gene has CDR1 SGHTA and CDR2 FQGNSA. The CDR3 length is 15 residues. Unmatched junction bases numbered 4, after V lost 5 bases and J lost 0 bases. Together with reference TRBV7-2 and TRBJ1-5, the CDR3 gives the full variable domain: GAGVSQSPSNKVTEKGKDVELRCDPISGHTALYWYRQSLGQGLEFLIYFQGNSAPDKSGLPSDRFSAERTGGSVSTLTIQRTQQEDSAVYLCASSLTGTSNQPQHFGDGTRLSIL.